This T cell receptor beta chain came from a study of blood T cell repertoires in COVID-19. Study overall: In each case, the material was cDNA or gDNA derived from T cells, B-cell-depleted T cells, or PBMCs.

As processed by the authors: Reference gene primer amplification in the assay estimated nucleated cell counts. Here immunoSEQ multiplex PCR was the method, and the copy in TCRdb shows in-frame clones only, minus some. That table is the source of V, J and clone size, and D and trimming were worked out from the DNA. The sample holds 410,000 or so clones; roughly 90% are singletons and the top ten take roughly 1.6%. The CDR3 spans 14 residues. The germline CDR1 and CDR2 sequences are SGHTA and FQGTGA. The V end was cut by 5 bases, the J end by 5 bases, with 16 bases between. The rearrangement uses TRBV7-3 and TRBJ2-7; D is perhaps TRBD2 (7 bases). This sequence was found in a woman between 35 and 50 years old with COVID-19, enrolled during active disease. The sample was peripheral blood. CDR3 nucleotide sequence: TGTGCCAGCAGCCCCTTGGGGAGGGGGAACGAGCAGTACTTC. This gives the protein CASSPLGRGNEQYF. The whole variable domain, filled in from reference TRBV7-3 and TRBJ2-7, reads GAGVSQTPSNKVTEKGKYVELRCDPISGHTALYWYRQSLGQGPEFLIYFQGTGAADDSGLPNDRFFAVRPEGSVSTLKIQRTERGDSAVYLCASSPLGRGNEQYFGPGTRLTVT.